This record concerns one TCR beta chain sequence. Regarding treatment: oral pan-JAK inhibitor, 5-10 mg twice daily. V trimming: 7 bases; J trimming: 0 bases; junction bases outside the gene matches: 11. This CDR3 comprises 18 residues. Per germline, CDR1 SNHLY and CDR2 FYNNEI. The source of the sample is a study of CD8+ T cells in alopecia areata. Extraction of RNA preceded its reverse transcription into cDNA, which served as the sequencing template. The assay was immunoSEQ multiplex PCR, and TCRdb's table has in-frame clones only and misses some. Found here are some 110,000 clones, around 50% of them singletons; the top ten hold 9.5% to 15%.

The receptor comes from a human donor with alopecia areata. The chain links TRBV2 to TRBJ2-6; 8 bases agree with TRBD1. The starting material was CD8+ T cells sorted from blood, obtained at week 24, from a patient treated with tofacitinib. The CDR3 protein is CASNGGQGRHSGANVLTF. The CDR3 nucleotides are TGTGCCAGCAACGGAGGACAGGGCCGACACTCTGGGGCCAACGTCCTGACTTTC. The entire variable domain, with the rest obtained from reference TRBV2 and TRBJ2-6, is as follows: EPEVTQTPSHQVTQMGQEVILRCVPISNHLYFYWYRQILGQKVEFLVSFYNNEISEKSEIFDDQFSVERPDGSNFTLKIRSTKLEDSAMYFCASNGGQGRHSGANVLTFGAGSRLTVL.